Below, 22 T cell receptor beta chains from the same sample are listed, as sequenced in a study of blood T cells in healthy people across ages. A second about 7 to 12 cycle PCR used barcoded and J-beta primers. Each CDR3 protein gets one entry after TCRdb re-called the 5' RACE reads with MiXCR. The sample carries around 750,000 distinct CDR3 sequences, approximately 53% recorded once. The sequenced sample consisted of blood. The receptor set was obtained from a man older than 75 in good health.

The chain combines TRBV27 with TRBJ2-7; D possibly corresponds to TRBD2 (6 bases). The closer fit of TRBJ2-5 to the DNA end suggests the J call may be wrong. Per germline, CDR1 MNHEY and CDR2 SMNVEV (reference sequence). CDR3 length: 13 amino acids. The CDR3 nucleotides read TGTGCCAGCAGTAAGATCGGGGGTGGGACCCAGTACTTC. This translates into CASSKIGGGTQYF.

For the CDR3, the DNA is TGCGCCAGCAGCGACAGCCAGAATGAAAAACTGTTTTTT. Protein: CASSDSQNEKLFF. The chain is built from TRBV5-1 and TRBJ1-4, with D perhaps TRBD1 (5 bases). CDR1 is SGHRS and CDR2 is YFSETQ in the germline V gene. CDR3 length equals 13 residues. Trimming left V 4 bases short and J 5 bases short, with 9 bases between.

The chain links TRBV5-1 to TRBJ2-5; TRBD2 agrees at 11 bases. The DNA end favors TRBJ2-7, so the J call may be wrong. The CDR3 covers 14 residues. The germline CDR1 and CDR2 sequences are SGHRS and YFSETQ. DNA for the CDR3: TGCGCCAGCAGCAAACTAGCGGGAGTCGACGAGCAGTACTTC. Translation: CASSKLAGVDEQYF.

The V call is TRBV9, the J call TRBJ2-1; D not certain. Germline V gene sequence: CDR1 SGDLS, CDR2 YYNGEE. The CDR3 loop spans 17 amino acids. Trimming pared 0 bases from V and 3 bases from J, leaving 16 bases between. In DNA, the CDR3 is TGTGCCAGCAGCGTAGGGGTGGGCAGTGCAGGCTACAATGAGCAGTTCTTC. Encoded protein: CASSVGVGSAGYNEQFF. Using reference TRBV9 and TRBJ2-1 for the parts outside the CDR3, the full variable domain is DSGVTQTPKHLITATGQRVTLRCSPRSGDLSVYWYQQSLDQGLQFLIQYYNGEERAKGNILERFSAQQFPDLHSELNLSSLELGDSALYFCASSVGVGSAGYNEQFFGPGTRLTVL.

The V and J genes are TRBV20-1 and TRBJ1-1, with TRBD1 matching over 7 bases. There are 10 residues in the CDR3. Germline V lookup: CDR1 DFQATT, CDR2 SNEGSKA (reference sequence). This CDR3 is CRDGTVEAFF. Here the CDR3 DNA reads TGCAGAGACGGGACAGTTGAAGCTTTCTTT.

This clonotype was observed once. The junction differs from germline at one of its ends, possibly a read error. The chain uses TRBV28 and TRBJ1-2; tentatively, D is TRBD1 (5 bases). The CDR3 consists of 13 residues. Germline loops: CDR1 MDHEN, CDR2 SYDVKM. CDR3: CTSSHDSTYGYTF. The CDR3 DNA follows: TGTACCAGCAGCCACGACAGTACCTATGGCTACACCTTC.

This clonotype occurred a few times. This chain uses TRBV20-1 with TRBJ2-3, with TRBD2 identical over 12 bases. J lost 3 bases, V lost 6 bases, and 7 bases had no gene match. Germline CDR1 reads DFQATT; CDR2 reads SNEGSKA (reference sequence). CDR3 size: 15 residues. The CDR3 spells CSASRLAGETDTQYF. The CDR3 nucleotides are TGCAGTGCGTCCCGACTAGCGGGAGAAACAGATACGCAGTATTTT.

This sequence joins TRBV6-5 and TRBJ2-1; 8 nucleotides match TRBD2. The CDR3 extends over 17 amino acids. Germline V gene sequence: CDR1 MNHEY, CDR2 SVGAGI. After removal of 0 bases from V and 6 bases from J, the junction contained 10 bases not matched to a gene. The chain's CDR3 is CASSYSHSGELGNEQFF. The CDR3 coding sequence is TGTGCCAGCAGTTACTCGCATAGCGGGGAGTTGGGCAATGAGCAGTTCTTC.

The chain combines TRBV5-5 with TRBJ1-2; weak D call: TRBD1 (5 bases). This CDR3 comprises 14 residues. V dropped 5 bases and J dropped 0 bases, with 11 bases sitting between them. The germline CDR1 and CDR2 sequences are SGHKS and YYEKEE (reference sequence). Written as DNA, the CDR3 is TGTGCCAGCAGTTATAGGACACCTAACTATGGCTACACCTTC. Its translation: CASSYRTPNYGYTF.

The CDR3 protein is CASSQRGASSSYNEQFF. The CDR3 DNA reads as TGTGCCAGCAGCCAAAGGGGGGCCTCGAGCTCCTACAATGAGCAGTTCTTC. The chain joins TRBV7-3 to TRBJ2-1; D possibly matches TRBD1 or TRBD2 (6 bases each). Trimming cost V 5 bases and J 0 bases, with 17 bases left between them. This CDR3 comprises 17 residues. CDR1 is SGHTA, CDR2 FQGTGA, per germline. Using reference TRBV7-3 and TRBJ2-1 for the parts outside the CDR3, the full variable domain is GAGVSQTPSNKVTEKGKYVELRCDPISGHTALYWYRQSLGQGPEFLIYFQGTGAADDSGLPNDRFFAVRPEGSVSTLKIQRTERGDSAVYLCASSQRGASSSYNEQFFGPGTRLTVL.

The chain joins TRBV20-1 to TRBJ2-1; D is unresolved. Germline V gene lookup returns CDR1 DFQATT and CDR2 SNEGSKA (reference sequence). Deletions cut 2 bases from V and 7 bases from J, with 9 bases between. This CDR3 comprises 12 residues. CDR3 DNA: TGCAGTGCTAGATCCTGGAAGAATGAGCAGTTCTTC. Translated: CSARSWKNEQFF.

The chain combines TRBV12-3 or TRBV12-4 with TRBJ2-3; D is perhaps TRBD1 or TRBD2 (6 bases each). V lost 5 bases and J 1 base, leaving 16 bases between the germline ends. The CDR3 is 16 residues long. CDR3 in amino acids: CASSPQGRRRTDTQYF. CDR3 nucleotides: TGTGCCAGCAGTCCCCAGGGGAGGAGACGCACAGATACGCAGTATTTT.

The chain links TRBV20-1 to TRBJ1-2, with no clear D. The ends were cut back, 6 bases at V and 7 bases at J, with 18 bases in the middle. CDR3 length: 13 residues. Looked up from germline, CDR1 is DFQATT and CDR2 is SNEGSKA (reference sequence). The CDR3 loop reads CSARVPELSGYTF. In DNA, the CDR3 is TGCAGTGCAAGGGTCCCTGAGTTGAGTGGCTACACCTTC.

This clonotype was detected only once. This chain connects TRBV14 to TRBJ1-1, with D perhaps TRBD1 (5 bases). V was shortened by 3 bases and J by 4 bases, with 9 bases between the two germline ends. This CDR3 comprises 13 residues. Germline CDR1 and CDR2: SGHDN and FVKESK. CDR3 DNA sequence: TGTGCCAGCAGCCAGAGGAGGGGCACTGAAGCTTTCTTT. It codes for CASSQRRGTEAFF.

A few counts support this clonotype. V is TRBV6-5 and J is TRBJ2-7; D uncertain. Trimming removed 2 bases at V and 3 bases at J, with 5 bases between. From germline, CDR1 is MNHEY and CDR2 SVGAGI. The CDR3 spans 12 residues. The CDR3 region has the DNA TGTGCCAGCAGTTACAATGGCTACGAGCAGTACTTC. Translating it yields CASSYNGYEQYF.

Concerning this clonotype itself: The junction departs from germline at one end; a sequencing error may be responsible. The rearrangement joins TRBV7-2 to TRBJ1-6, with TRBD1 as a possible D gene (6 bases). Per the germline V gene, CDR1 is SGHTA and CDR2 is FQGNSA. CDR3 length: 14 amino acids. Written as DNA, the CDR3 is TGTGCCAGCAGCAAAACAGGGAGGGATTCACCCCTCTACTTT. Its translation: CASSKTGRDSPLYF.

V gene TRBV29-1 combines with J gene TRBJ2-1; TRBD1 matches at 7 bases. Germline V gives CDR1 SQVTM, CDR2 ANQGSEA. The V and J ends lost 7 bases and 7 bases, in that order; junction bases with no gene match: 4. The CDR3 has 11 residues. CDR3 loop: CSGQGWNEQFF. The CDR3 nucleotides are TGCAGCGGACAGGGATGGAATGAGCAGTTCTTC.

This clonotype was picked up a small number of times. This sequence joins TRBV12-3 or TRBV12-4 and TRBJ2-4; unclear D gene. The CDR3 has 15 amino acids. V lost 6 bases to trimming and J lost 5 bases, with 17 bases between them. This CDR3 is CASSSSVTTQNIQYF. CDR3 nucleotides: TGTGCCAGCAGCTCATCAGTAACAACCCAAAACATTCAGTACTTC.

A word on this clonotype: The junction does not match germline at one end; this may be a read error. The gene calls are TRBV7-9 and TRBJ2-6, with no clear D. There are 12 residues in the CDR3. Germline V gene data show CDR1 as SEHNR and CDR2 as FQNEAQ (reference sequence). The CDR3, as DNA: TGTGCCAGCAGCTTCGGCGCCACCGTCCTGACTTTC. Translating it yields CASSFGATVLTF.

The chain uses TRBV7-3 and TRBJ1-2, with D possibly being TRBD1 (6 bases). The V and J ends lost 5 bases and 7 bases respectively, with 17 bases between them. Germline CDR1 reads SGHTA; CDR2 reads FQGTGA. CDR3 length: 14 amino acids. CDR3 coding DNA: TGTGCCAGCAGCGCTTCCCGGGGGCGGGCTGGCTACACCTTC. It translates to CASSASRGRAGYTF.

The chain recombines TRBV13 with TRBJ2-1, with D possibly being TRBD1 (6 bases). This CDR3 is 14 amino acids long. The V gene lost 5 bases and the J gene lost 12 bases, with 20 bases spanning the gap. Per the germline V gene, CDR1 is PRHDT and CDR2 is FYEKMQ (reference sequence). CDR3 protein: CASSPRGSLGGQFF. CDR3 sequence (DNA): TGTGCCAGCAGCCCCAGGGGCTCCCTAGGTGGGCAGTTCTTC.

This clonotype was seen a few times. This chain connects TRBV5-5 to TRBJ1-2; D remains ambiguous. Germline values: CDR1 SGHKS, CDR2 YYEKEE (reference sequence). The CDR3 totals 18 residues. V was shortened by 4 bases and J by 6 bases, with 28 bases between the two germline ends. CDR3 DNA sequence: TGTGCCAGCAGCCCCGACGGACCGAGGACTTGGATGGTGGATGGCTACACCTTC. Encoded protein: CASSPDGPRTWMVDGYTF.